What follows are 3 T cell receptor beta chains derived from one specimen sequenced in a study of cytomegalovirus exposure and HLA in healthy donors. The assay was immunoSEQ multiplex PCR, and TCRdb's table has in-frame clones only and misses some. Of around 63,000 clones listed, 96% are singletons. Specimen: PBMCs. The receptors derive from a woman between 18 and 29 years old in good health and CMV-seronegative.

This clone turned up a few times. The chain has TRBV29-1 and TRBJ1-5; 9 bases map to TRBD1. Trimming took 7 bases from V and 2 from J; bases not matched to a gene: 3. The CDR3 has 13 residues. Germline CDR1 reads SQVTM; CDR2 reads ANQGSEA. As DNA, the CDR3 is TGCAGCGGGGGACAGGGAGGCAATCAGCCCCAGCATTTT. It is translated as CSGGQGGNQPQHF.

The chain recombines TRBV10-3 with TRBJ2-7; D might be TRBD2 (9 bases). In germline, CDR1 is ENHRY, CDR2 SYGVKD. The CDR3 has 15 residues. Trimming stripped 2 bases from V and 7 bases from J, with 18 bases between. CDR3 residues: CAISEAGGTGSEQYF. The CDR3, as DNA: TGTGCCATCAGTGAGGCGGGGGGGACAGGATCTGAGCAGTACTTC.

V usage is TRBV19 and J usage is TRBJ2-7; no definite D call. The CDR3 length is 13 residues. Germline V CDR1 and CDR2: LNHDA, SQIVND (reference sequence). Trimming took off 5 bases at V and 3 bases at J, with 11 bases between the two ends. CDR3 region: CASSPSSHYEQYF. The CDR3 DNA sequence: TGTGCCAGTAGTCCCAGTTCCCACTACGAGCAGTACTTC.